The 9 T cell receptor beta chains in this list originate from one sample, sequenced in a study of T-cell reconstitution after alpha-beta-depleted transplantation in children. Library preparation (for TCRbeta) was performed with unique molecular identifiers. MiXCR was run by TCRdb on the PCR reads, yielding one entry per CDR3 protein. The sample has approximately 520,000 distinct CDR3 sequences; about an eighth are singletons. Sequencing used PBMCs, mostly from graft donor cells, obtained 180 days after TCRalphabeta/CD19-depleted stem cell transplant. The receptors stem from a female patient aged 2-15 years who had a stem cell transplant for aplastic anemia, so the T cells may come from the graft donor.

This clonotype has a count of ten or more. The V and J genes are TRBV29-1 and TRBJ2-1; the match to TRBD1 covers 8 bases. CDR1 SQVTM and CDR2 ANQGSEA come from the germline V gene. The trim removed 3 bases at V and 4 bases at J, leaving 11 bases unmatched. The CDR3 consists of 16 residues. CDR3 bases: TGCAGCGTTGATGGGGCAGGGGGCCCTACTTACAATGAGCAGTTCTTC. Its protein product is CSVDGAGGPTYNEQFF.

The table lists this clonotype with many counts. J is TRBJ2-1 and V is TRBV30, with 10 bases lining up with TRBD2. With V trimmed by 2 bases and J by 8 bases, 6 bases remained unmatched. The V gene's germline CDR1 is GTSNPN and CDR2 SVGIG (reference sequence). This CDR3 has 14 residues. CDR3 sequence reads: CAWSRVAGGYEQFF. Written as DNA, the CDR3 is TGTGCCTGGAGTCGGGTAGCGGGGGGCTATGAGCAGTTCTTC. Looking up the rest from reference TRBV30 and TRBJ2-1 gives the full variable domain: SQTIHQWPATLVQPVGSPLSLECTVEGTSNPNLYWYRQAAGRGLQLLFYSVGIGQISSEVPQNLSASRPQDRQFILSSKKLLLSDSGFYLCAWSRVAGGYEQFFGPGTRLTVL.

This clonotype was counted between two and nine times. The genes are TRBV5-1 and TRBJ2-2; TRBD2 matches 7 bases. V lost 7 bases to trimming and J lost 1 base; unmatched junction nucleotides: 7. The CDR3 totals 15 residues. CDR1 is SGHRS and CDR2 is YFSETQ in the germline V gene. The CDR3 loop reads CASGTLAGNTGELFF. CDR3 DNA: TGCGCCAGCGGTACCTTAGCGGGGAACACCGGGGAGCTGTTTTTT.

J is TRBJ2-1 and V is TRBV11-2; 11 bases are a match to TRBD2. CDR3 length equals 15 residues. Trimming removed 2 bases from V and 8 bases from J; junction bases left unmatched: 5. Germline loops: CDR1 SGHAT, CDR2 FQNNGV. The DNA of the CDR3 is TGTGCCAGCAGCTTAAAACTAGCGGGAGTAGATGAGCAGTTCTTC. This gives the protein CASSLKLAGVDEQFF. The full variable domain, its missing parts supplied by reference TRBV11-2 and TRBJ2-1, is EAGVAQSPRYKIIEKRQSVAFWCNPISGHATLYWYQQILGQGPKLLIQFQNNGVVDDSQLPKDRFSAERLKGVDSTLKIQPAKLEDSAVYLCASSLKLAGVDEQFFGPGTRLTVL.

This clonotype was counted between two and nine times. The chain is built from TRBV9 and TRBJ1-1; 9 bases are a match to TRBD1. V dropped 4 bases and J dropped 9; count of bases not matched to a gene: 13. This CDR3 comprises 15 residues. Germline CDR1 SGDLS, CDR2 YYNGEE. CDR3 sequence: CASSPGQGFLDKAFF. CDR3 nucleotides: TGTGCCAGCAGCCCGGGACAGGGTTTTTTGGATAAAGCTTTCTTT.

The chain couples TRBV20-1 to TRBJ2-2; possibly TRBD2 for D (5 bases). CDR1 and CDR2 (germline): DFQATT, SNEGSKA (reference sequence). This CDR3 is 13 amino acids long. Between the trimmed V and J ends, which lost 4 bases and 2 bases, there was a span of 8 bases. CDR3 bases: TGCAGTGCTACACTAGTAAACACCGGGGAGCTGTTTTTT. Translating it yields CSATLVNTGELFF.

In its sample, this clonotype was seen a few times. This chain joins TRBV5-1 and TRBJ2-7, with D possibly TRBD1 on 6 matching bases. Germline assignment: CDR1 SGHRS and CDR2 YFSETQ. V gave up 0 bases and J gave up 1 base, with 8 bases separating them. The CDR3 loop spans 14 amino acids. The CDR3 region has the DNA TGCGCCAGCAGCTTGGAGGGGGTATCCTACGAGCAGTACTTC. This encodes CASSLEGVSYEQYF.

The rearrangement uses TRBV3-1 and TRBJ2-3; the D is unclear. From germline, CDR1 is LGHDT and CDR2 YNNKEL (reference sequence). The CDR3 has 13 residues. V shed 1 base and J shed 8 bases, with 10 bases lying between them. The CDR3 here is CASSQVGPGTQYF. The CDR3 coding sequence is TGTGCCAGCAGCCAAGTTGGGCCCGGTACGCAGTATTTT.

This clonotype was recorded many times. The CDR3 loop reads CRAGGALLNTEAFF. In DNA, the CDR3 is TGCCGGGCTGGGGGGGCCCTATTGAACACTGAAGCTTTCTTT. The V gene is TRBV29-1, the J gene TRBJ1-1; D may be TRBD1 (6 bases). The germline gives CDR1 SQVTM, CDR2 ANQGSEA. This CDR3 region has 14 residues. Using reference TRBV29-1 and TRBJ1-1 for the parts outside the CDR3, the full variable domain is SAVISQKPSRDICQRGTSLTIQCQVDSQVTMMFWYRQQPGQSLTLIATANQGSEATYESGFVIDKFPISRPNLTFSTLTVSNMSPEDSSIYLCRAGGALLNTEAFFGQGTRLTVV.